The clone carrying this T cell receptor (beta chain) was seen more than once but under ten times. Using immunoSEQ multiplex PCR, the repertoire was profiled, and TCRdb retains in-frame clones only, with some absent. Among about 40,000 clones listed, 82% were seen once. This CDR3 comprises 13 residues. V lost 5 bases and J 5 bases, leaving 12 bases between the germline ends. In germline, CDR1 is LNHDA, CDR2 SQIVND (reference sequence). The data derive from a study of OX40 agonist ivuxolimab in advanced cancers. Study details: It was ivuxolimab, an agonistic anti-OX40 (CD134) antibody, that patients were treated with.

Sequencing used CD4+ or CD8+ T cells sorted from blood, obtained in a trial of the OX40 agonist ivuxolimab. This TCR was sampled from an adult with an advanced solid tumor such as melanoma, head and neck, liver or kidney cancer. The V and J genes are TRBV19 and TRBJ1-1; D is unclear. CDR3: CASSLARGTEAFF. CDR3 bases: TGTGCCAGTAGTTTGGCCCGAGGGACTGAAGCTTTCTTT. Complete variable domain (other parts from reference TRBV19 and TRBJ1-1): DGGITQSPKYLFRKEGQNVTLSCEQNLNHDAMYWYRQDPGQGLRLIYYSQIVNDFQKGDIAEGYSVSREKKESFPLTVTSAQKNPTAFYLCASSLARGTEAFFGQGTRLTVV.